Presented here are 12 T cell receptor beta chains from one specimen sequenced in a study of blood T cell repertoires in COVID-19. Here immunoSEQ multiplex PCR was the method, and the copy in TCRdb shows in-frame clones only, minus some. The table includes some 340,000 clones, roughly nine tenths detected once. The sample consisted of PBMCs or T cells enriched from blood (not recorded which). The receptors originated from a woman between 25 and 40 years old who had been exposed to COVID-19.

The rearrangement links TRBV5-6 to TRBJ1-5; D not resolved. This CDR3 spans 15 amino acids. Germline CDR1 reads SGHDT; CDR2 reads YYEEEE. Trimming cost V 1 base and J 3 bases, with 11 bases left between them. CDR3 nucleotides: TGTGCCAGCAGCTTGTGGTCGGGATCCAATCAGCCCCAGCATTTT. Translating it yields CASSLWSGSNQPQHF.

This chain uses TRBV4-2 with TRBJ1-5; D is unclear. CDR1 is LGHNA, CDR2 YNFKEQ, per germline. This CDR3 contains 16 residues. The V gene lost 1 base and the J gene lost 0 bases, with 10 bases spanning the gap. The CDR3 region is CASSQGGGYSNQPQHF. CDR3 DNA sequence: TGTGCCAGCAGCCAAGGTGGAGGCTATAGCAATCAGCCCCAGCATTTT.

The rearrangement links TRBV7-9 to TRBJ2-7, with TRBD1 matching 8 bases. Germline V gene sequence: CDR1 SEHNR, CDR2 FQNEAQ (reference sequence). The CDR3 runs 16 residues. V lost 0 bases to trimming and J lost 5 bases; unmatched junction nucleotides: 9. The DNA of the CDR3 is TGTGCCAGCAGCTTAGCGCTGGACAGGGTTATGGACGAGCAGTACTTC. This gives the protein CASSLALDRVMDEQYF.

This chain joins TRBV30 and TRBJ2-2; 13 bases fit TRBD2. The CDR3 runs to 17 residues. V shed 4 bases, J shed 1 base, and the junction held 6 bases outside the gene matches. The V gene's germline CDR1 is GTSNPN and CDR2 SVGIG (reference sequence). The CDR3 protein is CAWTPGLAGLNTGELFF. DNA for the CDR3: TGTGCCTGGACCCCGGGACTAGCGGGGCTGAACACCGGGGAGCTGTTTTTT. Combining the CDR3 with reference TRBV30 and TRBJ2-2 gives the whole variable domain SQTIHQWPATLVQPVGSPLSLECTVEGTSNPNLYWYRQAAGRGLQLLFYSVGIGQISSEVPQNLSASRPQDRQFILSSKKLLLSDSGFYLCAWTPGLAGLNTGELFFGEGSRLTVL.

As regards this clone: Within the sample, other DNA sequences also encode this same CDR3. The chain joins TRBV29-1 to TRBJ1-5; 8 positions match TRBD1. The CDR3 is 12 amino acids. Losses at the gene ends were 6 bases for V and 7 bases for J; bases not matched to a gene: 5. CDR1 and CDR2 from the germline V gene are SQVTM and ANQGSEA. CDR3 in DNA: TGCAGCGTAGGACAGGGAGGCCAGCCCCAGCATTTT. Its translation is CSVGQGGQPQHF.

The genes are TRBV20-1 and TRBJ1-2; D gene ambiguous. Trimming took 6 bases from V and 7 from J, leaving 12 bases between them. The CDR3 contains 11 residues. Germline V gene sequence: CDR1 DFQATT, CDR2 SNEGSKA (reference sequence). CDR3 nucleotides: TGCAGTGCGTTTGGAGATATTGGCTACACCTTC. Protein: CSAFGDIGYTF.

The chain carries TRBV7-2 and TRBJ2-1, with 9 bases aligning to TRBD1. Germline V CDR1 and CDR2: SGHTA, FQGNSA. The CDR3 has 14 residues. With V trimmed by 5 bases and J by 6 bases, 5 bases remained unmatched. CDR3 sequence (DNA): TGTGCCAGCAGCGCGAGGGACAGGGCCAATGAGCAGTTCTTC. This translates into CASSARDRANEQFF. Full variable domain (missing parts from reference TRBV7-2 and TRBJ2-1): GAGVSQSPSNKVTEKGKDVELRCDPISGHTALYWYRQSLGQGLEFLIYFQGNSAPDKSGLPSDRFSAERTGGSVSTLTIQRTQQEDSAVYLCASSARDRANEQFFGPGTRLTVL.

This clone was found a few times. V usage is TRBV18 and J usage is TRBJ1-6, with D tentatively TRBD1 (6 bases). CDR1 and CDR2 (germline): KGHSH, LQKENI. The germline V and J ends were trimmed by 4 bases and 8 bases, with 9 bases remaining between them. The CDR3 length is 13 residues. The CDR3 protein is CASSRDTDSPLHF. Written as DNA, the CDR3 is TGTGCCAGCTCACGGGACACCGATTCACCCCTCCACTTT.

The J gene is TRBJ1-4, the V gene TRBV27, with D tentatively TRBD1 (6 bases). The CDR3 sequence is 14 residues long. V lost 4 bases and J lost 5, with 11 bases in between. Looked up from germline, CDR1 is MNHEY and CDR2 is SMNVEV (reference sequence). The CDR3 coding sequence is TGTGCCAGCAGTTGGGGGGGCGGGAATGAAAAACTGTTTTTT. Residues: CASSWGGGNEKLFF.

This clone was seen a single time. This chain connects TRBV5-4 to TRBJ1-1; 7 bases match TRBD1. Germline V CDR1 and CDR2: SGHNT, YYREEE (reference sequence). The V segment lost 5 bases and the J segment 4 bases; nucleotides outside the gene matches: 5. This CDR3 region has 13 residues. In DNA, the CDR3 is TGTGCCAGCAGTTACGACAGGGCCACTGAAGCTTTCTTT. Its translation is CASSYDRATEAFF.

The chain has TRBV25-1 and TRBJ1-1, with D possibly TRBD1 on 5 matching bases. The length of the CDR3 is 14 residues. The germline V gene encodes CDR1 MGHDK and CDR2 SYGVNS. V was cut by 5 bases and J by 5 bases, with 15 bases left in between. CDR3 in amino acids: CASSPRGGETEAFF. The CDR3 DNA is TGTGCCAGCAGTCCACGAGGAGGGGAAACTGAAGCTTTCTTT. The full variable domain, with the rest looked up from reference TRBV25-1 and TRBJ1-1, is EADIYQTPRYLVIGTGKKITLECSQTMGHDKMYWYQQDPGMELHLIHYSYGVNSTEKGDLSSESTVSRIRTEHFPLTLESARPSHTSQYLCASSPRGGETEAFFGQGTRLTVV.

The chain couples TRBV5-1 to TRBJ2-1, with D unclear. The CDR3 totals 14 residues. Germline CDR1 and CDR2: SGHRS and YFSETQ. V lost 0 bases, J lost 4 bases, and 8 bases lay in between. The CDR3 DNA sequence: TGCGCCAGCAGCTTGGGCGACTTTTACAATGAGCAGTTCTTC. Translation: CASSLGDFYNEQFF.